The 23 T cell receptor beta chains below were found in one sample sequenced in a study of cytomegalovirus exposure and HLA in healthy donors. In the PCR, 60 Vbeta and 13 Jbeta primers were used. Libraries were prepared by immunoSEQ multiplex PCR; TCRdb keeps only in-frame clonotypes and omits some of them. Seen here are some 120,000 clones, roughly four fifths observed once, and the top ten hold 1.6%. Sequenced material: PBMCs. The receptors were sampled from a woman under 30 in good health and CMV-seronegative.

The V gene is TRBV6-5, the J gene TRBJ2-6; D is unresolved. The germline CDR1 and CDR2 sequences are MNHEY and SVGAGI. V dropped 4 bases and J dropped 1 base, with 8 bases sitting between them. The CDR3 has 15 residues. CDR3 protein: CASSSQPSGANVLTF. CDR3 nucleotides: TGTGCCAGCAGTTCACAACCATCTGGGGCCAACGTCCTGACTTTC.

V gene TRBV5-1 combines with J gene TRBJ2-7, with D unresolved. Trimming took off 0 bases at V and 5 bases at J, with 3 bases between the two ends. The germline gives CDR1 SGHRS, CDR2 YFSETQ. CDR3 length equals 11 residues. The CDR3 is CASSLGNEQYF. CDR3 nucleotide sequence: TGCGCCAGCAGCTTGGGTAACGAGCAGTACTTC.

The V call is TRBV5-1, the J call TRBJ1-6, with 7 bases lining up with TRBD1. This CDR3 has 15 residues. V trimming: 4 bases; J trimming: 4 bases; junction bases outside the gene matches: 5. Germline lookup yields CDR1 SGHRS and CDR2 YFSETQ. This chain's CDR3 is CASSPSGQYNSPLHF. The CDR3 region has the DNA TGCGCCAGCAGCCCGTCGGGACAGTATAATTCACCCCTCCACTTT.

The chain has TRBV7-9 and TRBJ2-7, with 8 bases identical to TRBD1. CDR1 SEHNR and CDR2 FQNEAQ come from the germline V gene (reference sequence). The V segment lost 6 bases and the J segment 7 bases; nucleotides outside the gene matches: 11. The CDR3 is made up of 14 amino acids. The CDR3 sequence is CASRSGQGSWEQYF. The CDR3 bases are TGTGCCAGCAGATCAGGACAGGGTTCGTGGGAGCAGTACTTC.

This chain links TRBV7-9 with TRBJ1-3, with a weak D call TRBD1 (6 bases). Germline V CDR1 and CDR2: SEHNR, FQNEAQ (reference sequence). There are 16 residues in the CDR3. V lost 5 bases and J 0 bases, leaving 14 bases between the germline ends. The CDR3 loop reads CASSHYRVRSGNTIYF. CDR3 DNA sequence: TGTGCCAGCAGCCATTACAGGGTTCGCTCTGGAAACACCATATATTTT.

This clone was counted a single time. V gene TRBV28 combines with J gene TRBJ2-1; possible D gene TRBD1, 6 bases. Looked up from germline, CDR1 is MDHEN and CDR2 is SYDVKM. There are 14 residues in the CDR3. Trimming took 6 bases from V and 5 from J, leaving 14 bases between them. The CDR3 protein is CASSADRGNNEQFF. CDR3 DNA sequence: TGTGCCAGCAGCGCGGACAGAGGGAACAATGAGCAGTTCTTC.

Details on this clone: Other DNA sequences in this sample translate to the same CDR3. J is TRBJ2-7 and V is TRBV7-9; 7 bases match TRBD1. Germline CDR1 and CDR2: SEHNR and FQNEAQ (reference sequence). The trim removed 3 bases at V and 3 bases at J, leaving 5 bases unmatched. The CDR3 contains 14 residues. CDR3 in amino acids: CASSFSSGGYEQYF. The CDR3 DNA reads TGTGCCAGCAGCTTTAGTTCAGGGGGCTACGAGCAGTACTTC.

The chain combines TRBV2 with TRBJ1-1; unclear D gene. The CDR3 covers 14 residues. CDR1 and CDR2 (germline): SNHLY, FYNNEI. Trimming left V 3 bases short and J 2 bases short, with 10 bases between. DNA of the CDR3: TGTGCCAGCAGTGATCGCACACCTAACACTGAAGCTTTCTTT. Encoded protein: CASSDRTPNTEAFF.

The chain recombines TRBV4-1 with TRBJ1-1; 8 nucleotides match TRBD1. V shed 2 bases, J shed 0 bases, and the junction held 2 bases outside the gene matches. The CDR3 contains 15 residues. The germline gives CDR1 MGHRA, CDR2 YSYEKL. The CDR3 region is CASSQTTGVNTEAFF. The CDR3 DNA reads TGCGCCAGCAGCCAAACGACAGGGGTGAACACTGAAGCTTTCTTT.

V and J are TRBV29-1 and TRBJ1-2; 7 bases map to TRBD1. Losses at the gene ends were 7 bases for V and 8 bases for J; bases not matched to a gene: 10. The V gene's germline CDR1 is SQVTM and CDR2 ANQGSEA. The length of the CDR3 is 12 residues. DNA of the CDR3: TGCAGCGCCGGCCCATCAGGGGGAGGCTACACCTTC. Translation: CSAGPSGGGYTF.

This clone was counted between two and nine times. The chain links TRBV29-1 to TRBJ2-3; TRBD2 might be the D (5 bases). CDR3 length equals 11 residues. Germline CDR1 is SQVTM and CDR2 is ANQGSEA. Trimming pared 7 bases from V and 2 bases from J, leaving 7 bases between. The CDR3 DNA is TGCAGCGGGACTCTCACAGATACGCAGTATTTT. Its translation: CSGTLTDTQYF.

The rearrangement uses TRBV30 and TRBJ1-2; tentatively, D is TRBD1 (5 bases). CDR1 and CDR2 (germline): GTSNPN, SVGIG (reference sequence). This CDR3 spans 12 amino acids. Trimming removed 5 bases from V and 4 bases from J, with 11 bases in between. CDR3 sequence reads: CAWENDSYGYTF. The CDR3 bases are TGTGCCTGGGAGAACGACAGCTATGGCTACACCTTC.

This clone came up a few times. The chain employs TRBV14 and TRBJ1-2; 7 bases map to TRBD1. CDR1 is SGHDN, CDR2 FVKESK, per germline. This CDR3 comprises 14 residues. Losses at the gene ends were 1 base for V and 8 bases for J; bases not matched to a gene: 7. The DNA of the CDR3 is TGTGCCAGCAGCCAAGCCAGGGGGAATGGGGGCTACACCTTC. Translation gives CASSQARGNGGYTF.

This chain uses TRBV6-1 with TRBJ1-6, with 7 bases lining up with TRBD1. V shed 7 bases and J 7 bases; nucleotides not matched to a gene: 10. The CDR3 length is 15 residues. CDR1 is MNHNS and CDR2 is SASEGT in the germline V gene. The CDR3 region is CASTHRGTGNSPLHF. CDR3 bases: TGTGCCAGCACTCACAGGGGTACAGGGAATTCACCCCTCCACTTT.

This clone was seen a few times. This chain connects TRBV6-5 to TRBJ1-1, with 7 bases aligning to TRBD1. J lost 7 bases, V lost 2 bases, and 1 base had no gene match. Germline lookup yields CDR1 MNHEY and CDR2 SVGAGI. This CDR3 has 12 residues. In DNA form, the CDR3 reads TGTGCCAGCAGTTACCGGACAGGTGAAGCTTTCTTT. Translated: CASSYRTGEAFF.

This chain connects TRBV11-2 to TRBJ1-3; maybe TRBD1 (5 bases). Per the germline V gene, CDR1 is SGHAT and CDR2 is FQNNGV. The CDR3 is 16 residues long. Trimming removed 0 bases from V and 3 bases from J, with 12 bases in between. CDR3 protein: CASSLDLGRDGNTIYF. CDR3 bases: TGTGCCAGCAGCTTAGATCTCGGCAGGGATGGAAACACCATATATTTT.

The rearrangement uses TRBV25-1 and TRBJ1-3, with D possibly being TRBD1 (5 bases). The CDR3 totals 13 residues. V was trimmed by 4 bases and J by 1 base, leaving 5 bases between them. In germline, CDR1 is MGHDK, CDR2 SYGVNS. The CDR3 is CASSAGSGNTIYF. CDR3 in DNA: TGTGCCAGCAGTGCAGGGTCTGGAAACACCATATATTTT.

J is TRBJ1-5 and V is TRBV2; a possible D gene is TRBD1 (5 bases). The CDR3 consists of 13 residues. Germline V gene sequence: CDR1 SNHLY, CDR2 FYNNEI. The germline V and J ends were trimmed by 3 bases and 6 bases, with 9 bases remaining between them. In nucleotides, the CDR3 is TGTGCCAGCAGTGAGCGGACAACTCAGCCCCAGCATTTT. Its translation: CASSERTTQPQHF.

This chain links TRBV5-6 with TRBJ2-3; 8 bases align to TRBD1. The CDR3 loop spans 18 amino acids. Germline V gene lookup returns CDR1 SGHDT and CDR2 YYEEEE. After removal of 4 bases from V and 2 bases from J, the junction contained 15 bases not matched to a gene. The CDR3 region is CASSLTLGTGFLTDTQYF. DNA for the CDR3: TGTGCCAGCAGCCTGACTTTGGGGACAGGATTCCTCACAGATACGCAGTATTTT.

This clone occurred a few times. The chain has TRBV7-9 and TRBJ1-1; 9 bases line up with TRBD1. The germline V gene encodes CDR1 SEHNR and CDR2 FQNEAQ (reference sequence). The V gene end was trimmed by 6 bases and the J gene end by 1 base; junction bases not matched to a gene: 6. There are 15 residues in the CDR3. For the CDR3, the DNA is TGTGCCAGCAGTTCCGGACAGGGGACGAACACTGAAGCTTTCTTT. Its protein is CASSSGQGTNTEAFF.

The CDR3 coding sequence is TGTGCCTGGAGTGTAGAATTCAGCGGCTCCTACAATGAGCAGTTCTTC. This sequence encodes CAWSVEFSGSYNEQFF. The rearrangement links TRBV30 to TRBJ2-1, with D tentatively TRBD2 (5 bases). Between the trimmed V and J ends, which lost 0 bases and 0 bases, there was a span of 12 bases. CDR3 length: 16 residues. Germline V gives CDR1 GTSNPN, CDR2 SVGIG (reference sequence).

This chain links TRBV25-1 with TRBJ1-6; D is possibly TRBD1 (5 bases). V lost 2 bases and J lost 11, with 19 bases in between. This CDR3 has 16 residues. Germline V gene data show CDR1 as MGHDK and CDR2 as SYGVNS. The CDR3 nucleotides read TGTGCCAGCAGTGAACTAACCGGGACGGGAGGCGCACCCCTCCACTTT. Translated: CASSELTGTGGAPLHF. The full variable domain, with the rest looked up from reference TRBV25-1 and TRBJ1-6, is EADIYQTPRYLVIGTGKKITLECSQTMGHDKMYWYQQDPGMELHLIHYSYGVNSTEKGDLSSESTVSRIRTEHFPLTLESARPSHTSQYLCASSELTGTGGAPLHFGNGTRLTVT.

This sequence joins TRBV2 and TRBJ1-2; possibly TRBD1 for D (6 bases). Trimming stripped 6 bases from V and 7 bases from J, with 18 bases between. The CDR3 spans 14 residues. The germline V gene encodes CDR1 SNHLY and CDR2 FYNNEI. CDR3 sequence: CASSTWGGSGGYTF. CDR3 nucleotide sequence: TGTGCCAGCAGCACATGGGGGGGCTCGGGTGGCTACACCTTC.